These 9 T cell receptor beta chains were sequenced from one sample in a study of regulatory T cells in long-lasting Graves disease. Arm-PCR of CDR3 regions and iRepertoire HTBI primers were the basis on which TCR beta libraries were built. MiXCR was run by TCRdb on the multiplex PCR reads, yielding one entry per CDR3 protein. Here the sample spans 400,000 to 500,000 distinct CDR3 sequences, about a sixth being singletons. This sample's time point: newly diagnosed GD, antithyroid drugs for less than 3 months. The TCR library was made from RNA extracted from PBMCs. The sample was also reused in another study, on T cells in Graves' hyperthyroidism and ophthalmopathy.

The input for sequencing was peripheral blood mononuclear cells (PBMCs), taken at new diagnosis, from a patient treated with antithyroid drugs. These receptors originate from a young woman with Graves disease.

Many counts were recorded for this clonotype. The rearrangement joins TRBV5-1 to TRBJ2-2; perhaps D is TRBD1 or TRBD2 (6 bases each). The V gene lost 4 bases and the J gene lost 3 bases, with 10 bases spanning the gap. The CDR3 is 14 residues long. Looked up from germline, CDR1 is SGHRS and CDR2 is YFSETQ. CDR3 sequence: CASSAGQHTGELFF. DNA for the CDR3: TGCGCCAGCAGCGCGGGACAACACACCGGGGAGCTGTTTTTT.

This clonotype has at least ten counts. The V gene is TRBV11-3, the J gene TRBJ2-2, with 12 bases lining up with TRBD2. Germline loops: CDR1 SGHNT, CDR2 YENEEA. The CDR3 has 17 amino acids. Trimming cost V 3 bases and J 5 bases; bases outside gene matches: 7. The DNA of the CDR3 is TGTGCCAGCAGCTTGGGACCGACTAGCGGGAGAACCGGGGAGCTGTTTTTT. Protein: CASSLGPTSGRTGELFF. The variable domain in full, with the rest retrieved from reference TRBV11-3 and TRBJ2-2, is EAGVVQSPRYKIIEKKQPVAFWCNPISGHNTLYWYLQNLGQGPELLIRYENEEAVDDSQLPKDRFSAERLKGVDSTLKIQPAELGDSAVYLCASSLGPTSGRTGELFFGEGSRLTVL.

The V and J genes are TRBV7-2 and TRBJ2-3, with D hard to call. Trimming stripped 3 bases from V and 1 base from J, with 5 bases between. CDR3 size: 13 residues. Germline V gene lookup returns CDR1 SGHTA and CDR2 FQGNSA. The CDR3 DNA reads TGTGCCAGCAGCTTCAGACGCACAGATACGCAGTATTTT. As protein: CASSFRRTDTQYF. Complete variable domain (other parts from reference TRBV7-2 and TRBJ2-3): GAGVSQSPSNKVTEKGKDVELRCDPISGHTALYWYRQSLGQGLEFLIYFQGNSAPDKSGLPSDRFSAERTGGSVSTLTIQRTQQEDSAVYLCASSFRRTDTQYFGPGTRLTVL.

As to this clonotype: A much larger clone lies one base from this, so it may be a read error. The chain links TRBV5-1 to TRBJ1-1, with 8 bases identical to TRBD1. Germline lookup yields CDR1 SGHRS and CDR2 YFSETQ. The V gene end was trimmed by 4 bases and the J gene end by 6 bases; junction bases not matched to a gene: 5. The CDR3 runs 13 residues. The CDR3 coding sequence is TGCGCCAGCAGCACACCGGGACAGGCTGAAGCTTTCTTT. Protein: CASSTPGQAEAFF.

The rearrangement uses TRBV7-9 and TRBJ2-7; TRBD1 aligns across 9 bases. The CDR3 runs 15 residues. The ends lost 4 bases at V and 5 bases at J; junction bases unmatched: 9. Germline lookup yields CDR1 SEHNR and CDR2 FQNEAQ (reference sequence). This CDR3 is CASSSRTGVYNEQYF. The CDR3 nucleotides are TGTGCCAGCAGCTCCCGGACAGGGGTGTATAACGAGCAGTACTTC.

This chain links TRBV24-1 with TRBJ1-5; D perhaps matches TRBD1 (5 bases). V was pared by 3 bases and J by 6 bases, with 11 bases between. This CDR3 is built from 14 residues. CDR1 is KGHDR, CDR2 SFDVKD, per germline. The CDR3 coding sequence is TGTGCCACCAGTGATGTCGGGGACGTTCAGCCCCAGCATTTT. As protein: CATSDVGDVQPQHF.

This rearrangement joins TRBV27 to TRBJ2-5; possible D gene TRBD2, 6 bases. Germline V gene lookup returns CDR1 MNHEY and CDR2 SMNVEV (reference sequence). The CDR3 is made up of 15 amino acids. The V gene lost 5 bases and the J gene lost 5 bases, with 18 bases spanning the gap. The CDR3: CASSITTGVWETQYF. The CDR3 nucleotides read TGTGCCAGCAGTATCACCACGGGAGTATGGGAGACCCAGTACTTC.

The chain recombines TRBV29-1 with TRBJ2-3, with 9 bases aligning to TRBD1. With V trimmed by 4 bases and J by 6 bases, 17 bases remained unmatched. The CDR3 runs 17 residues. CDR1 and CDR2 (germline): SQVTM, ANQGSEA. CDR3 region: CSVVYPRDRAVGDTQYF. The CDR3 DNA sequence: TGCAGCGTTGTTTACCCCCGGGACAGGGCTGTTGGTGATACGCAGTATTTT.

This clonotype has ten or more counts. CDR3 residues: CATSNLRETNEKLFF. CDR3 DNA sequence: TGTGCCACCAGCAATTTAAGGGAAACTAATGAAAAACTGTTTTTT. This chain uses TRBV15 with TRBJ1-4; D remains unclear. V dropped 4 bases and J dropped 1 base, with 10 bases sitting between them. Per the germline V gene, CDR1 is LNHNV and CDR2 is YYDKDF (reference sequence). The CDR3 length is 15 residues.